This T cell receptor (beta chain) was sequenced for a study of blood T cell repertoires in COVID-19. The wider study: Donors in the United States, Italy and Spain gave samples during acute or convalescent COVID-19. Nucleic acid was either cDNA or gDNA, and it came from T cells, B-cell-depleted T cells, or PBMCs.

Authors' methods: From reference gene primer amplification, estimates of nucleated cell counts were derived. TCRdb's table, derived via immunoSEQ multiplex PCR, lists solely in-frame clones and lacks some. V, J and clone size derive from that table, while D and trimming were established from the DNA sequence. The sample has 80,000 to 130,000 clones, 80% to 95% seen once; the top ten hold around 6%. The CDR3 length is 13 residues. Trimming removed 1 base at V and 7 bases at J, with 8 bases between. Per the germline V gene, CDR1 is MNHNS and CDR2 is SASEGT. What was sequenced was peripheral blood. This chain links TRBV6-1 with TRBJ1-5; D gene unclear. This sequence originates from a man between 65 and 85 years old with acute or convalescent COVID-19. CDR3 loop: CASSEGLEQPQHF. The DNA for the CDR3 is TGTGCCAGCAGTGAAGGGTTGGAGCAGCCCCAGCATTTT.